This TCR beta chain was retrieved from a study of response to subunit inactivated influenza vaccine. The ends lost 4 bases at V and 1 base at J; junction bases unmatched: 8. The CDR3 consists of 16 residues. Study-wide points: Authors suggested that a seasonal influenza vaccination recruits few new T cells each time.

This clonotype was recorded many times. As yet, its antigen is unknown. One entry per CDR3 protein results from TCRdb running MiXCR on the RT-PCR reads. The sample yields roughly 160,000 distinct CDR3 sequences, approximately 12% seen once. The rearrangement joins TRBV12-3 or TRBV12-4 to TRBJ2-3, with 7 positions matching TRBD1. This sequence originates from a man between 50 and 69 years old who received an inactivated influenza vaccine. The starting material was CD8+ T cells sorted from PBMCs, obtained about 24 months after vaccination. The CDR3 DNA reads TGTGCCAGCAGTTATTCGACAGGGTGGGGCACAGATACGCAGTATTTT. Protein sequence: CASSYSTGWGTDTQYF.